The rows below give T cell receptor beta chains drawn from one sample of a study of cytomegalovirus exposure and HLA in healthy donors. Sequencing was performed with immunoSEQ multiplex PCR; in TCRdb, only in-frame clones are kept and a portion is missing. Of about 200,000 clones in the sample, roughly 78% are singletons; the top ten hold approximately 4%. Sequenced input: PBMCs. These receptors were taken from a woman in her thirties in good health and CMV-seropositive. Both conserved end residues are trimmed from each CDR3. Fields, in order: V gene, CDR3 length, CDR3 protein.

>TRBV25-1|13
ASSDYDRVSYEQY
>TRBV4-3|13
ASSQLAGSDNEQF
>TRBV2|13
ASSEEREPPGELF
>TRBV6-1|11
AILGTGFHEQY
>TRBV11-3|14
ASSPRMETSGYEQY
>TRBV5-6|17
ASSLAADRVGGTNQPQH
>TRBV27|13
ASSSQGRAWETQY
>TRBV19|13
ASSIGPRGAYGYT
>TRBV7-8|13
ASSLEARPGTEAF
>TRBV7-2|14
ASRTSGPRSYNEQF
>TRBV12-2|12
ASRSLAGAYEQY
>TRBV7-2|11
ASSPRTAYEQY
>TRBV2|13
ASREDRGTYNEQF
>TRBV10-2|13
ASSELGQGAGKLF
>TRBV19|13
ASSIQGYGANVLT
>TRBV10-3|14
AILDPAGGVKETQY
>TRBV6-1|14
ASSEAPWDYSYEQY